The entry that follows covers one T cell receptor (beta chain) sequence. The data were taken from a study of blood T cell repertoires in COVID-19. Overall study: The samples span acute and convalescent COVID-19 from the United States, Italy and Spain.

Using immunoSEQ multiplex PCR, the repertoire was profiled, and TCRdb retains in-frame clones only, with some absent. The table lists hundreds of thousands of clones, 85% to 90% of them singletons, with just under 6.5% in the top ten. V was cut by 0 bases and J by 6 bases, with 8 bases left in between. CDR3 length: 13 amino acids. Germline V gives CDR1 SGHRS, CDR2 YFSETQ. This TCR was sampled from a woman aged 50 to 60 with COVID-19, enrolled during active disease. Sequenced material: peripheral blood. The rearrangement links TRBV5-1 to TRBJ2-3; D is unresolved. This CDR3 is CASSLERSDTQYF. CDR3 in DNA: TGCGCCAGCAGCTTGGAGCGTTCGGATACGCAGTATTTT. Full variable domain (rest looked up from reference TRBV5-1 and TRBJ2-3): KAGVTQTPRYLIKTRGQQVTLSCSPISGHRSVSWYQQTPGQGLQFLFEYFSETQRNKGNFPGRFSGRQFSNSRSEMNVSTLELGDSALYLCASSLERSDTQYFGPGTRLTVL.